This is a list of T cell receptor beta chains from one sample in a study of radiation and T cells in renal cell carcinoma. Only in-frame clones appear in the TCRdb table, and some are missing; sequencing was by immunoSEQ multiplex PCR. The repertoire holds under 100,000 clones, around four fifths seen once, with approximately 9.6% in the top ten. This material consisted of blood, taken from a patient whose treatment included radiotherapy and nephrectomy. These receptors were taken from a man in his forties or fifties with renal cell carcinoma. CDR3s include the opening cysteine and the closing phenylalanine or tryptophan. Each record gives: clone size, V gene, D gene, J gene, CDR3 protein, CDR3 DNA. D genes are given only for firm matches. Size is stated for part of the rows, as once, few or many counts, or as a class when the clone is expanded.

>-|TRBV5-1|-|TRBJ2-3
CASSLTPDTQYF
TGCGCCAGCAGCCTTACTCCCGATACGCAGTATTTT
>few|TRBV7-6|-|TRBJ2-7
CASSYSGDRGDEQYF
TGTGCCAGCAGCTACTCCGGGGATCGAGGCGACGAGCAGTACTTC
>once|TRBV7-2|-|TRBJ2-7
CASSLSGPPEQYF
TGTGCCAGCAGCTTATCGGGGCCCCCAGAGCAGTACTTC
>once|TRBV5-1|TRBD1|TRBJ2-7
CASSPNRGDEQYF
TGCGCCAGCAGCCCGAACAGGGGAGACGAGCAGTACTTC
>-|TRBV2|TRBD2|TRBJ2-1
CASSEDAGGPNNEQFF
TGTGCCAGCAGTGAAGACGCGGGAGGGCCTAACAATGAGCAGTTCTTC
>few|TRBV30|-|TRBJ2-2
CASATDTNTGELFF
TGTGCCTCTGCCACGGACACGAACACCGGGGAGCTGTTTTTT
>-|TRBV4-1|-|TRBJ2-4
CASSQRTGPDDKNIQYF
TGCGCCAGCAGCCAACGTACAGGACCCGATGACAAAAACATTCAGTACTTC
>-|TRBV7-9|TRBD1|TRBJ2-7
CASSRGQGKTYEQYF
TGTGCCAGCAGCCGCGGACAGGGCAAGACCTACGAGCAGTACTTC
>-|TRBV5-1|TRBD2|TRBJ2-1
CASSLAGGEYNEQFF
TGCGCCAGCAGCTTGGCGGGAGGGGAATACAATGAGCAGTTCTTC
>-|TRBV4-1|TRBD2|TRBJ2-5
CASSQASGGEETQYF
TGCGCCAGCAGCCAGGCTAGCGGGGGGGAAGAGACCCAGTACTTC
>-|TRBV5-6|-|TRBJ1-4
CASSNGRASNEKLFF
TGTGCCAGCAGCAACGGACGGGCCTCTAATGAAAAACTGTTTTTT
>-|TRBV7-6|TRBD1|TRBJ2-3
CASSPIGGASTDTQYF
TGTGCCAGCAGCCCTATAGGGGGCGCCAGCACAGATACGCAGTATTTT
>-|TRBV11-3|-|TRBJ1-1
CASSFLGGEAFF
TGTGCCAGCAGCTTTTTAGGGGGTGAAGCTTTCTTT
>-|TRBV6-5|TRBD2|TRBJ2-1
CASSYSLGGLGEQFF
TGTGCCAGCAGTTACTCATTGGGAGGGCTTGGGGAGCAGTTCTTC
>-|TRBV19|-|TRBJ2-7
CASRAGTSYEQYF
TGTGCCAGTAGAGCCGGGACCTCCTACGAGCAGTACTTC
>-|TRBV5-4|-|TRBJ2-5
CASSGTAQETQYF
TGTGCCAGCAGCGGGACGGCGCAAGAGACCCAGTACTTC
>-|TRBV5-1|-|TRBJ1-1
CASSSTRPNTEAFF
TGCGCCAGCAGCTCAACACGGCCGAACACTGAAGCTTTCTTT
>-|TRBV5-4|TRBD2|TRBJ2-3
CASSLTAGGSSDTQYF
TGTGCCAGCAGCTTAACAGCGGGAGGTTCCTCAGATACGCAGTATTTT
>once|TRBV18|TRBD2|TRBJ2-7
CASSPWSSGRLGEQYF
TGTGCCAGCTCCCCGTGGTCTAGCGGGAGGCTGGGCGAGCAGTACTTC
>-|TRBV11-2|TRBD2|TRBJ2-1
CASSTRLAPYNEQFF
TGTGCCAGCAGCACCCGACTAGCGCCCTACAATGAGCAGTTCTTC